Listed here are 16 T cell receptor beta chains from one sample, sequenced in a study of T-cell reconstitution after alpha-beta-depleted transplantation in children. TCRbeta library construction was performed incorporating unique molecular identifiers. TCRdb processed the PCR reads anew with MiXCR; each CDR3 protein has one entry. Of around 600,000 distinct CDR3 sequences listed, roughly 15% are singletons. Sequencing was performed on PBMCs from the stem cell graft donor, taken from the stem cell graft. The receptor set was obtained from a human donor who donated a stem cell graft to a child with acute myeloid leukemia.

With regard to this clonotype: A single base separates this from a much larger clone, so it may be a read error. The chain employs TRBV7-8 and TRBJ1-5; D perhaps matches TRBD1 (6 bases). The CDR3 is 15 residues long. CDR1 is SGHVS and CDR2 is FQNEAQ in the germline V gene. V lost 2 bases and J 3 bases, leaving 11 bases between the germline ends. CDR3 residues: CASSLTGTINQPQHF. The CDR3 region has the DNA TGTGCCAGCAGCTTAACAGGGACTATCAATCAGCCCCAGCATTTT. The full variable domain, its missing parts supplied by reference TRBV7-8 and TRBJ1-5, is GAGVSQSPRYKVAKRGQDVALRCDPISGHVSLFWYQQALGQGPEFLTYFQNEAQLDKSGLPSDRFFAERPEGSVSTLKIQRTQQEDSAVYLCASSLTGTINQPQHFGDGTRLSIL.

The chain couples TRBV10-3 to TRBJ2-3; 10 bases align to TRBD1. The length of the CDR3 is 13 residues. The germline V gene encodes CDR1 ENHRY and CDR2 SYGVKD. The V segment lost 6 bases and the J segment 4 bases; nucleotides outside the gene matches: 1. CDR3 loop: CAIRGTGADTQYF. The DNA for the CDR3 is TGTGCCATCAGGGGGACAGGGGCAGATACGCAGTATTTT.

There are many counts of this clonotype. The CDR3 DNA sequence: TGCAGTGCCGTCGCCCCCAACACCGGGGAGCTGTTTTTT. Its protein is CSAVAPNTGELFF. This rearrangement joins TRBV20-1 to TRBJ2-2; no definite D call. The V end was cut by 6 bases, the J end by 2 bases, with 10 bases between. Germline V CDR1 and CDR2: DFQATT, SNEGSKA (reference sequence). The CDR3 is 13 amino acids.

The table lists this clonotype with a few counts. This chain uses TRBV24-1 with TRBJ1-1; D call uncertain. The germline V gene has CDR1 KGHDR and CDR2 SFDVKD. The CDR3 loop spans 13 amino acids. V lost 3 bases to trimming and J lost 0 bases, with 4 bases between them. This CDR3 is CATSDKMNTEAFF. CDR3 bases: TGTGCCACCAGTGATAAGATGAACACTGAAGCTTTCTTT.

The rearrangement links TRBV14 to TRBJ1-1, with TRBD1 as a possible D gene (5 bases). The length of the CDR3 is 13 residues. Trimming stripped 4 bases from V and 5 bases from J, with 11 bases between. From germline, CDR1 is SGHDN and CDR2 FVKESK. CDR3 region: CASSPTTDTEAFF. The DNA for the CDR3 is TGTGCCAGCAGCCCTACGACAGATACTGAAGCTTTCTTT.

The V and J genes are TRBV20-1 and TRBJ1-5, with D tentatively TRBD1 (6 bases). The CDR3 is 14 amino acids. Germline V gene lookup returns CDR1 DFQATT and CDR2 SNEGSKA (reference sequence). The germline V and J ends were trimmed by 0 bases and 7 bases, with 13 bases remaining between them. CDR3 in DNA: TGCAGTGCTAGAGAAAGAGGGGGACGGCAGCCCCAGCATTTT. Protein product: CSARERGGRQPQHF.

The gene calls are TRBV5-1 and TRBJ2-2; D uncertain. This CDR3 is built from 14 residues. The germline V and J ends were trimmed by 2 bases and 2 bases, with 7 bases remaining between them. Per germline, CDR1 SGHRS and CDR2 YFSETQ. This CDR3 reads CASSFESNTGELFF. DNA for the CDR3: TGCGCCAGCAGCTTTGAGAGTAACACCGGGGAGCTGTTTTTT. Complete variable domain (other parts from reference TRBV5-1 and TRBJ2-2): KAGVTQTPRYLIKTRGQQVTLSCSPISGHRSVSWYQQTPGQGLQFLFEYFSETQRNKGNFPGRFSGRQFSNSRSEMNVSTLELGDSALYLCASSFESNTGELFFGEGSRLTVL.

This clonotype was observed at least ten times. The chain couples TRBV18 to TRBJ1-2, with TRBD1 matching 9 bases. Germline assignment: CDR1 KGHSH and CDR2 LQKENI. The CDR3 runs 13 residues. The V and J ends lost 6 bases and 6 bases, in that order; junction bases with no gene match: 5. The CDR3 loop is CASSRTGEDGYTF. As DNA, the CDR3 is TGTGCCAGCTCTCGGACAGGGGAGGATGGCTACACCTTC.

This clonotype occurred many times. The rearrangement uses TRBV20-1 and TRBJ2-2; 8 nucleotides agree with TRBD2. The germline V gene encodes CDR1 DFQATT and CDR2 SNEGSKA (reference sequence). The junction had 5 bases not matched to a gene; V was cut back by 3 bases and J by 5 bases. The CDR3 consists of 14 residues. The CDR3 sequence: CSASGGAGTGELFF. CDR3 bases: TGCAGTGCTAGCGGGGGGGCCGGAACCGGGGAGCTGTTTTTT.

This clonotype was seen more than once but under ten times. The chain carries TRBV9 and TRBJ2-2; 7 positions agree with TRBD1. CDR1 and CDR2 from the germline V gene are SGDLS and YYNGEE. After removal of 4 bases from V and 5 bases from J, the junction contained 8 bases not matched to a gene. This CDR3 spans 15 amino acids. The chain's CDR3 is CASSRGQAGTGELFF. CDR3 nucleotides: TGTGCCAGCAGCCGCGGACAGGCTGGGACCGGGGAGCTGTTTTTT.

V usage is TRBV27 and J usage is TRBJ1-5, with D possibly being TRBD1 (5 bases). CDR3 length: 16 residues. V was clipped by 9 bases and J by 1 base, with 19 bases between them. CDR1 and CDR2 from the germline V gene are MNHEY and SMNVEV (reference sequence). The CDR3 protein is CASKKWGTESNQPQHF. The CDR3 nucleotides are TGTGCCAGTAAAAAGTGGGGGACTGAGAGCAATCAGCCCCAGCATTTT.

This clonotype has ten or more counts. This chain links TRBV20-1 with TRBJ2-1, with a weak D call TRBD2 (5 bases). CDR1 DFQATT and CDR2 SNEGSKA come from the germline V gene (reference sequence). CDR3 length equals 13 residues. V was shortened by 5 bases and J by 1 base, with 9 bases between the two germline ends. The CDR3 region has the DNA TGCAGTGCTGGGCTAGCATCCTACAATGAGCAGTTCTTC. As protein: CSAGLASYNEQFF.

This clonotype was counted a few times. J is TRBJ1-4 and V is TRBV7-2, with D unresolved. Trimming removed 2 bases from V and 1 base from J, with 5 bases in between. The CDR3 is made up of 14 amino acids. Germline V CDR1 and CDR2: SGHTA, FQGNSA. CDR3 bases: TGTGCCAGCAGCTTACCAGGAACTAATGAAAAACTGTTTTTT. As protein: CASSLPGTNEKLFF.

This clonotype has ten or more counts. The chain combines TRBV5-6 with TRBJ2-1; 11 nucleotides line up with TRBD1. Germline CDR1 is SGHDT and CDR2 is YYEEEE. The CDR3 length is 18 residues. Trimming removed 0 bases from V and 2 bases from J; junction bases left unmatched: 7. In nucleotides, the CDR3 is TGTGCCAGCAGCTTGGGAAGGGACAGGGGGGTCCCCTACAATGAGCAGTTCTTC. Protein sequence: CASSLGRDRGVPYNEQFF.

This clonotype was observed many times. V is TRBV20-1 and J is TRBJ1-5; a possible D gene is TRBD1 (5 bases). CDR1 is DFQATT and CDR2 is SNEGSKA in the germline V gene (reference sequence). Trimming cost V 6 bases and J 0 bases, with 15 bases left between them. CDR3 size: 15 residues. CDR3 sequence (DNA): TGCAGTGCGGGATCGGGGGGAGTTAGCAATCAGCCCCAGCATTTT. Translating gives CSAGSGGVSNQPQHF.

The sample holds many counts of this clonotype. The chain uses TRBV5-1 and TRBJ2-3, with no clear D. The CDR3 is made up of 14 amino acids. From germline, CDR1 is SGHRS and CDR2 YFSETQ. V shed 1 base and J shed 2 bases, with 8 bases lying between them. The CDR3 loop is CASSLWQNTDTQYF. DNA of the CDR3: TGCGCCAGCAGCTTGTGGCAGAACACAGATACGCAGTATTTT.